A selection of T cell receptor beta chains follows, all from one sample in a study of blood T cell repertoires in COVID-19. Using immunoSEQ multiplex PCR, the repertoire was profiled, and TCRdb retains in-frame clones only, with some absent. The data contain 60,000 to 70,000 clones, 88% of them singletons. What was sequenced was PBMCs or T cells enriched from blood (not recorded which). These receptors were obtained from a woman in her 40s who had recovered from COVID-19. CDR3s include the opening cysteine and the closing phenylalanine or tryptophan. The order of the fields is V gene, D gene, clone size, J gene, CDR3 DNA, CDR3 protein. D genes are given only for firm matches. Clone sizes are given selectively: once, few, many, or a class where the clone is expanded.

v_call: TRBV5-4; d_call: TRBD2; clone_size: NA; j_call: TRBJ2-5; cdr3_nt: TGTGCCAGCAGCCTGACTAGCGGGGGTCCCCAAGAGACCCAGTACTTC; cdr3_aa: CASSLTSGGPQETQYF
v_call: TRBV3-1/TRBV3-2; d_call: TRBD2; clone_size: NA; j_call: TRBJ2-3; cdr3_nt: TGTGCCAGCAGCTATACTAGCGGGGGCCCCCCAGATACGCAGTATTTT; cdr3_aa: CASSYTSGGPPDTQYF
v_call: TRBV19; d_call: NA; clone_size: NA; j_call: TRBJ1-2; cdr3_nt: TGTGCCAGTAGTATGCGGGAGGAGTGGAGCTATGGCTACACCTTC; cdr3_aa: CASSMREEWSYGYTF
v_call: TRBV10-2; d_call: NA; clone_size: NA; j_call: TRBJ2-3; cdr3_nt: TGCGCCAGCAGTTCTTCTGAGCTCTCCACAGATACGCAGTATTTT; cdr3_aa: CASSSSELSTDTQYF
v_call: TRBV2; d_call: NA; clone_size: NA; j_call: TRBJ1-1; cdr3_nt: TGTGCCAGCGCGAGACAGCGGAACACTGAAGCTTTCTTT; cdr3_aa: CASARQRNTEAFF
v_call: TRBV3-1/TRBV3-2; d_call: TRBD1; clone_size: NA; j_call: TRBJ2-7; cdr3_nt: TGTGCCAGCAGCCAAGAAACCGGGACAGCGATCTACGAGCAGTACTTC; cdr3_aa: CASSQETGTAIYEQYF
v_call: TRBV9; d_call: NA; clone_size: NA; j_call: TRBJ2-7; cdr3_nt: TGTGCCAGCAGCGCCGGACTCGAAAGCTCCTACGAGCAGTACTTC; cdr3_aa: CASSAGLESSYEQYF
v_call: TRBV3-1/TRBV3-2; d_call: NA; clone_size: once; j_call: TRBJ2-6; cdr3_nt: TGTGCCAGCAGCCAATTCCAGGGGTCCGGGGCCAACGTCCTGACTTTC; cdr3_aa: CASSQFQGSGANVLTF
v_call: TRBV20-1; d_call: NA; clone_size: NA; j_call: TRBJ1-2; cdr3_nt: TGCAGTGCTAGTGGGAGCTCCTATGGCTACACCTTC; cdr3_aa: CSASGSSYGYTF
v_call: TRBV12-3/TRBV12-4; d_call: TRBD1; clone_size: NA; j_call: TRBJ1-4; cdr3_nt: TGTGCCAGCAGCAGAACAGGGGAAGAGAAACTGTTTTTT; cdr3_aa: CASSRTGEEKLFF
v_call: TRBV7-2; d_call: NA; clone_size: NA; j_call: TRBJ2-5; cdr3_nt: TGTGCCAGCAGCTACATTGGACTTGTGGAAGAGACCCAGTACTTC; cdr3_aa: CASSYIGLVEETQYF
v_call: TRBV3-1/TRBV3-2; d_call: NA; clone_size: NA; j_call: TRBJ2-3; cdr3_nt: TGTGCCAGCAGCCCGACTAACCCCACAGATACGCAGTATTTT; cdr3_aa: CASSPTNPTDTQYF
v_call: TRBV6-5; d_call: NA; clone_size: NA; j_call: TRBJ2-7; cdr3_nt: TGTGCCAGCAGACGTTCTAGCGATCCCTCCTACGAGCAGTACTTC; cdr3_aa: CASRRSSDPSYEQYF
v_call: TRBV29-1; d_call: TRBD1; clone_size: NA; j_call: TRBJ1-2; cdr3_nt: TGCAGCGTTGAGGGACAGGTGAACTATGGCTACACCTTC; cdr3_aa: CSVEGQVNYGYTF
v_call: TRBV27; d_call: TRBD1; clone_size: NA; j_call: TRBJ1-2; cdr3_nt: TGTGCCAGCAGTTTCGGACAGGGTATCTATGGCTACACCTTC; cdr3_aa: CASSFGQGIYGYTF
v_call: TRBV25-1; d_call: TRBD1; clone_size: NA; j_call: TRBJ2-2; cdr3_nt: TGTGCCAGCAGTCCGGGACAGGGGGACACCGGGGAGCTGTTTTTT; cdr3_aa: CASSPGQGDTGELFF
v_call: TRBV3-1/TRBV3-2; d_call: TRBD2; clone_size: NA; j_call: TRBJ2-4; cdr3_nt: TGTGCCAGCAGGGATGAGCGGGGGGGCCGGTACATTCAGTACTTC; cdr3_aa: CASRDERGGRYIQYF
v_call: TRBV6-5; d_call: TRBD1; clone_size: NA; j_call: TRBJ1-2; cdr3_nt: TGTGCCAGCAGTCTTCTCGGACAGGGGGTCTCTGGCTACACCTTC; cdr3_aa: CASSLLGQGVSGYTF
v_call: TRBV5-1; d_call: NA; clone_size: NA; j_call: TRBJ1-1; cdr3_nt: TGCGCCAGCAGCTCCTCAGATCCCCGGTTTAGAGGAAGGAACACTGAAGCTTTCTTT; cdr3_aa: CASSSSDPRFRGRNTEAFF
v_call: TRBV5-1; d_call: NA; clone_size: NA; j_call: TRBJ2-7; cdr3_nt: TGCGCCAGCAGCTTGGATCACCCCGCGAACGACGAGCAGTACTTC; cdr3_aa: CASSLDHPANDEQYF
v_call: TRBV24-1; d_call: NA; clone_size: NA; j_call: TRBJ2-1; cdr3_nt: TGTGCCACCAGTGACCCCCAGGCCGGATCCTCCTACAATGAGCAGTTCTTC; cdr3_aa: CATSDPQAGSSYNEQFF
v_call: TRBV19; d_call: NA; clone_size: NA; j_call: TRBJ2-5; cdr3_nt: TGTGCCAGTAGTATAGGCAGGGCGGAGACCCAGTACTTC; cdr3_aa: CASSIGRAETQYF
v_call: TRBV9; d_call: NA; clone_size: once; j_call: TRBJ1-1; cdr3_nt: TGTGCCAGCAGCGTTCATTCACAGGACACTGAAGCTTTCTTT; cdr3_aa: CASSVHSQDTEAFF
v_call: TRBV15; d_call: TRBD1; clone_size: once; j_call: TRBJ2-2; cdr3_nt: TGTGCCACCAGCAGAGGGGGACAGGGCACCGGGGAGCTGTTTTTT; cdr3_aa: CATSRGGQGTGELFF
v_call: TRBV19; d_call: NA; clone_size: NA; j_call: TRBJ1-2; cdr3_nt: TGTGCCAGTAGTATCCTAGGGGCCCAAGGTGGCTACACCTTC; cdr3_aa: CASSILGAQGGYTF
v_call: TRBV7-8; d_call: TRBD2; clone_size: NA; j_call: TRBJ2-5; cdr3_nt: TGTGCCAGCAGCCGACTAGCGGGGGGGCGACAAGAGACCCAGTACTTC; cdr3_aa: CASSRLAGGRQETQYF
v_call: TRBV19; d_call: TRBD2; clone_size: NA; j_call: TRBJ2-3; cdr3_nt: TGTGCCAGTAGCCCCTGGACTAGCTCCAATGCCAATACGCAGTATTTT; cdr3_aa: CASSPWTSSNANTQYF
v_call: TRBV29-1; d_call: NA; clone_size: NA; j_call: TRBJ1-1; cdr3_nt: TGCAGCGAGACGGACAGCATGAACACTGAAGCTTTCTTT; cdr3_aa: CSETDSMNTEAFF
v_call: TRBV7-3; d_call: TRBD2; clone_size: NA; j_call: TRBJ2-3; cdr3_nt: TGTGCCAGCAGCAGAGGACTAGCGGGGAATCCTAGCACAGATACGCAGTATTTT; cdr3_aa: CASSRGLAGNPSTDTQYF
v_call: TRBV18; d_call: TRBD2; clone_size: NA; j_call: TRBJ2-3; cdr3_nt: TGTGCCAGCTCGGATTCGGGGGGGAGATCAGATACGCAGTATTTT; cdr3_aa: CASSDSGGRSDTQYF
v_call: TRBV29-1; d_call: NA; clone_size: NA; j_call: TRBJ1-1; cdr3_nt: TGCAGCGTCGGGGAGGGGGAGTACACTGAAGCTTTCTTT; cdr3_aa: CSVGEGEYTEAFF
v_call: TRBV27; d_call: NA; clone_size: NA; j_call: TRBJ2-2; cdr3_nt: TGTGCCAGCAGCAACAGCCACACCGGGGAGCTGTTTTTT; cdr3_aa: CASSNSHTGELFF
v_call: TRBV21-1; d_call: NA; clone_size: NA; j_call: TRBJ1-2; cdr3_nt: TGTGCCAGCAGCAAAAAAAGGTCGGAACAGCCTAAAGCCGGCTACACCTTC; cdr3_aa: CASSKKRSEQPKAGYTF
v_call: TRBV4-1; d_call: TRBD1; clone_size: NA; j_call: TRBJ2-1; cdr3_nt: TGCGCCAGCAGCCAACCTGGGACAGGCTACAATGAGCAGTTCTTC; cdr3_aa: CASSQPGTGYNEQFF
v_call: TRBV24-1; d_call: NA; clone_size: once; j_call: TRBJ1-2; cdr3_nt: TGTGCCACCAGTGATCCAGGGGTACGTCGCGGCTACACCTTC; cdr3_aa: CATSDPGVRRGYTF
v_call: TRBV6-5; d_call: NA; clone_size: once; j_call: TRBJ2-3; cdr3_nt: TGTGCCAGCAGTTACAAGAGTACAGATACGCAGTATTTT; cdr3_aa: CASSYKSTDTQYF
v_call: TRBV27; d_call: NA; clone_size: NA; j_call: TRBJ1-4; cdr3_nt: TGTGCCAGCACAAGAGTGTGGGGCGAAAAACTGTTTTTT; cdr3_aa: CASTRVWGEKLFF
v_call: TRBV9; d_call: TRBD2; clone_size: NA; j_call: TRBJ2-7; cdr3_nt: TGTGCCAGCAGCGTAGAACTAGCGGGGGCCACCTACGAGCAGTACTTC; cdr3_aa: CASSVELAGATYEQYF
v_call: TRBV7-9; d_call: NA; clone_size: NA; j_call: TRBJ2-2; cdr3_nt: TGTGCCAGCAGCCCCCATCGACAGCTAAACACCGGGGAGCTGTTTTTT; cdr3_aa: CASSPHRQLNTGELFF
v_call: TRBV27; d_call: NA; clone_size: NA; j_call: TRBJ2-1; cdr3_nt: TGTGCCAGCAGCCTTTACAATGAGCAGTTCTTC; cdr3_aa: CASSLYNEQFF
v_call: TRBV5-4; d_call: NA; clone_size: NA; j_call: TRBJ2-4; cdr3_nt: TGTGCCAGCAGCACGTCACTTCTAGCCAAAAACATTCAGTACTTC; cdr3_aa: CASSTSLLAKNIQYF
v_call: TRBV11-2; d_call: TRBD1; clone_size: NA; j_call: TRBJ1-1; cdr3_nt: TGTGCCAGCAGCTTGACAGGGGCGAACACTGAAGCTTTCTTT; cdr3_aa: CASSLTGANTEAFF
v_call: TRBV19; d_call: NA; clone_size: once; j_call: TRBJ1-1; cdr3_nt: TGTGCCAGTAGTCTTTGGTTCGACAGGACCGAAGCTTTCTTT; cdr3_aa: CASSLWFDRTEAFF
v_call: TRBV19; d_call: TRBD2; clone_size: NA; j_call: TRBJ2-7; cdr3_nt: TGTGCCAGTAGTCCGGGACTAGCGGTTTACGAGCAGTACTTC; cdr3_aa: CASSPGLAVYEQYF
v_call: TRBV27; d_call: NA; clone_size: NA; j_call: TRBJ2-5; cdr3_nt: TGTGCCAGCAGTTTAGGAGGGGGGGTGGAGACCCAGTACTTC; cdr3_aa: CASSLGGGVETQYF
v_call: TRBV7-9; d_call: NA; clone_size: NA; j_call: TRBJ1-1; cdr3_nt: TGTGCCAGCAGCGCGTACCAGGGGATGAACACTGAAGCTTTCTTT; cdr3_aa: CASSAYQGMNTEAFF
v_call: TRBV11-2; d_call: NA; clone_size: NA; j_call: TRBJ1-6; cdr3_nt: TGTGCCAGCCGGGGGGTCTTGTATTCACCCCTCCACTTT; cdr3_aa: CASRGVLYSPLHF
v_call: TRBV5-4; d_call: TRBD1; clone_size: few; j_call: TRBJ1-6; cdr3_nt: TGTGCCAGCAGCCTCGGACAGGGGGGTAATTCACCCCTCCACTTT; cdr3_aa: CASSLGQGGNSPLHF
v_call: TRBV27; d_call: NA; clone_size: NA; j_call: TRBJ1-1; cdr3_nt: TGTGCCAGCAGTTTACCCGGACAGCCCGCTGAAGCTTTCTTT; cdr3_aa: CASSLPGQPAEAFF
v_call: TRBV7-9; d_call: TRBD1; clone_size: NA; j_call: TRBJ2-1; cdr3_nt: TGTGCCAGCACCCTAGGGGGACAGGCTAGCTCCTACAATGAGCAGTTCTTC; cdr3_aa: CASTLGGQASSYNEQFF
v_call: TRBV18; d_call: TRBD1; clone_size: NA; j_call: TRBJ2-7; cdr3_nt: TGTGCCAGCTCTCCACCCCCCGGGACAGGGGGTCGCGAGCAGTACTTC; cdr3_aa: CASSPPPGTGGREQYF
v_call: TRBV12-5; d_call: NA; clone_size: NA; j_call: TRBJ2-5; cdr3_nt: TGTGCTAGTGGTTTGACTGGACAGTTAGGAGAGACCCAGTACTTC; cdr3_aa: CASGLTGQLGETQYF
v_call: TRBV5-4; d_call: NA; clone_size: NA; j_call: TRBJ2-7; cdr3_nt: TGTGCCAGCAGCTTGGACCACAATTCCTACGAGCAGTACTTC; cdr3_aa: CASSLDHNSYEQYF
v_call: TRBV6-5; d_call: NA; clone_size: NA; j_call: TRBJ1-1; cdr3_nt: TGTGCCAGCAGTTACTCACAGGGTGAAGCTTTCTTT; cdr3_aa: CASSYSQGEAFF
v_call: TRBV29-1; d_call: NA; clone_size: NA; j_call: TRBJ2-1; cdr3_nt: TGCAGCGTTGCGAGGGAGGTTAGCTCCTACAATGAGCAGTTCTTC; cdr3_aa: CSVAREVSSYNEQFF